This note documents a single TCR beta chain sequence. These data belong to a study of blood T cell repertoires in COVID-19. Study-level information: There were acute and convalescent COVID-19 samples, and they came from the United States, Italy and Spain. In each case, the material was cDNA or gDNA derived from T cells, B-cell-depleted T cells, or PBMCs.

V gave up 1 base and J gave up 5 bases, with 14 bases separating them. CDR1 and CDR2 (germline): LNHDA, SQIVND (reference sequence). The CDR3 runs 15 residues. Original methodology: Counts of nucleated cells, estimated from reference gene primer amplification, were obtained. Produced via immunoSEQ multiplex PCR; TCRdb's table is partial and in-frame only. The V and J calls and clone size are taken from that table; D and trimming were inferred from the DNA. The sample has approximately 230,000 clones, about 79% seen once. The rearrangement joins TRBV19 to TRBJ1-2, with D possibly matching TRBD1 (6 bases). The TCR comes from a man older than 75 with acute or convalescent COVID-19. The sequenced sample was peripheral blood. The CDR3 coding sequence is TGTGCCAGTAGTATAGTTTCGGCAGGGGCGTATGGCTACACCTTC. The encoded protein is CASSIVSAGAYGYTF.